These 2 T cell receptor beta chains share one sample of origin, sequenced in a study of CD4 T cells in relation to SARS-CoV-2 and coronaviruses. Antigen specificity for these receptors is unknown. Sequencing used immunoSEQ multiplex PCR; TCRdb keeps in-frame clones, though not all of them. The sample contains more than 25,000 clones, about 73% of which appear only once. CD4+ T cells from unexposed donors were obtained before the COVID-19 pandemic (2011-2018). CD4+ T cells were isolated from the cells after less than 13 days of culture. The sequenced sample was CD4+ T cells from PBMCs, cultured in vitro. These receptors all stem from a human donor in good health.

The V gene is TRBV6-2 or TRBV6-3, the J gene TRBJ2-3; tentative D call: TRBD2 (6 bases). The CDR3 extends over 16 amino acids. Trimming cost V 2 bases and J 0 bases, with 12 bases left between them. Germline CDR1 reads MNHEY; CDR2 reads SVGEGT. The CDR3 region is CASSYGAGGSTDTQYF. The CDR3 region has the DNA TGTGCCAGCAGTTACGGGGCCGGGGGTAGCACAGATACGCAGTATTTT.

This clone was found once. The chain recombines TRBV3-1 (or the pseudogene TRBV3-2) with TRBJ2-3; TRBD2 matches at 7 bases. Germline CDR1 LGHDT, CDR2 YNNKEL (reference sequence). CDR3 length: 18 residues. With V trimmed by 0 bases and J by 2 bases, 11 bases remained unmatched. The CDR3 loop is CASSQDPGGEGNTDTQYF. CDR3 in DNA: TGTGCCAGCAGCCAAGATCCGGGGGGAGAGGGAAACACAGATACGCAGTATTTT.